Listed below are T cell receptor beta chains from one sample, sequenced in a study of T-cell reconstitution after alpha-beta-depleted transplantation in children. Via MiXCR, TCRdb re-called the PCR reads, giving one row per CDR3 protein. The sample comprises 400,000 to 500,000 distinct CDR3 sequences, roughly 11% of which are singletons, and roughly 5.5% rests with the top ten. The sample consisted of PBMCs from the stem cell graft donor, taken from the stem cell graft. Receptor source: a human donor who donated a stem cell graft to a child with acute myeloid leukemia. Both conserved end residues are part of each CDR3. Fields, in order: V gene, clone size, D gene, J gene, CDR3 DNA, CDR3 protein. A D gene is named only where the DNA matches it firmly. Part of the rows lack a size; the others show once, few, many or a class for expanded clones.

V gene: TRBV18; clone size: few; D gene: NA; J gene: TRBJ1-1; CDR3 DNA: TGTGCCAGCTCCCCCGGCGCCGCGAACACTGAAGCTTTCTTT; CDR3 protein: CASSPGAANTEAFF
V gene: TRBV6-2/TRBV6-3; clone size: few; D gene: NA; J gene: TRBJ2-7; CDR3 DNA: TGTGCCAGCAGTCAATCTTTATACGAGCAGTACTTC; CDR3 protein: CASSQSLYEQYF
V gene: TRBV11-1; clone size: few; D gene: NA; J gene: TRBJ2-1; CDR3 DNA: TGTGCCAGCAGGAGCAGTCTTGAGCAGTTCTTC; CDR3 protein: CASRSSLEQFF
V gene: TRBV6-1; clone size: few; D gene: NA; J gene: TRBJ2-6; CDR3 DNA: TGTGCCAGCTCCTCCCCTTGGACAGCCCTTTCGGGGGCCAACGTCCTGACTTTC; CDR3 protein: CASSSPWTALSGANVLTF
V gene: TRBV20-1; clone size: few; D gene: NA; J gene: TRBJ1-4; CDR3 DNA: TGCAGTGCTCAGCCTCCTGGGGGCTGGGAAAAACTGTTTTTT; CDR3 protein: CSAQPPGGWEKLFF
V gene: TRBV7-2; clone size: NA; D gene: NA; J gene: TRBJ2-2; CDR3 DNA: TGTGCCAGCAGCCCCCTCCACGGCACCGGGGAGCTGTTTTTT; CDR3 protein: CASSPLHGTGELFF
V gene: TRBV5-8; clone size: many; D gene: NA; J gene: TRBJ2-7; CDR3 DNA: TGTGCCAGCTTCTTTTGGGCGGGATCGTACGAGCAGTACTTC; CDR3 protein: CASFFWAGSYEQYF
V gene: TRBV7-2; clone size: NA; D gene: TRBD2; J gene: TRBJ2-1; CDR3 DNA: TGTGCCAGCAGCTTAGTTGTGGGGGGGGTGAATGAGCAGTTCTTC; CDR3 protein: CASSLVVGGVNEQFF
V gene: TRBV5-1; clone size: few; D gene: NA; J gene: TRBJ2-1; CDR3 DNA: TGCGCCAGCAGCCCCTTCCGTGACGGTCCAGGGCAAGAGCAGTTCTTC; CDR3 protein: CASSPFRDGPGQEQFF
V gene: TRBV4-1; clone size: few; D gene: NA; J gene: TRBJ1-4; CDR3 DNA: TGCGCCAGCAGCCAAACCATCGGTGAAAAACTGTTTTTT; CDR3 protein: CASSQTIGEKLFF
V gene: TRBV12-3/TRBV12-4; clone size: NA; D gene: NA; J gene: TRBJ1-2; CDR3 DNA: TGTGCCAGCAGTCCCGGAGGGGGGGCGCCCGGCTACACCTTC; CDR3 protein: CASSPGGGAPGYTF
V gene: TRBV5-1; clone size: NA; D gene: NA; J gene: TRBJ1-1; CDR3 DNA: TGCGCCAGCAGCTTGTCTGCGCAGACTGAAGCTTTCTTT; CDR3 protein: CASSLSAQTEAFF
V gene: TRBV4-3; clone size: NA; D gene: NA; J gene: TRBJ2-7; CDR3 DNA: TGCGCCAGCAGCCAAGAGGCCCTCGGAGGCTACGAGCAGTACTTC; CDR3 protein: CASSQEALGGYEQYF
V gene: TRBV7-6; clone size: few; D gene: TRBD1; J gene: TRBJ2-3; CDR3 DNA: TGTGCCAGCAGCCTCCACCTCTCCGGGACAGGGGGAGATACGCAGTATTTT; CDR3 protein: CASSLHLSGTGGDTQYF
V gene: TRBV20-1; clone size: NA; D gene: TRBD1; J gene: TRBJ2-2; CDR3 DNA: TGCAGTGCTAGAGACTATCGACAGGGGGACACCGGGGAGCTGTTTTTT; CDR3 protein: CSARDYRQGDTGELFF
V gene: TRBV5-1; clone size: many; D gene: NA; J gene: TRBJ2-1; CDR3 DNA: TGCGCCAGCAGCAGGTGGGGGAGTAGCGACAATGAGCAGTTCTTC; CDR3 protein: CASSRWGSSDNEQFF
V gene: TRBV4-2; clone size: many; D gene: NA; J gene: TRBJ1-4; CDR3 DNA: TGTGCCAGCAGCCAATATACAACTAATGAAAAACTGTTTTTT; CDR3 protein: CASSQYTTNEKLFF
V gene: TRBV4-1; clone size: NA; D gene: NA; J gene: TRBJ1-1; CDR3 DNA: TGCGCCAGCAGCCAAGACAAGGGGGCTTTCTTT; CDR3 protein: CASSQDKGAFF
V gene: TRBV20-1; clone size: few; D gene: TRBD2; J gene: TRBJ2-2; CDR3 DNA: TGCAGTGCCCAGCTACCTCTAGCGGGGGGGAATACGAACACCGGGGAGCTGTTTTTT; CDR3 protein: CSAQLPLAGGNTNTGELFF
V gene: TRBV27; clone size: NA; D gene: NA; J gene: TRBJ2-7; CDR3 DNA: TGTGCCAGCAGTCTTACGGGGAAACGATACGAGCAGTACTTC; CDR3 protein: CASSLTGKRYEQYF
V gene: TRBV7-9; clone size: NA; D gene: TRBD1; J gene: TRBJ1-1; CDR3 DNA: TGTGCCAGCAGACAGGGGGGGATGAACACTGAATCTTTCTTT; CDR3 protein: CASRQGGMNTESFF
V gene: TRBV5-1; clone size: many; D gene: NA; J gene: TRBJ1-1; CDR3 DNA: TGCGCCAGCAGCTGGAGTCCCTCAGTGAACACTGAAGCTTTCTTT; CDR3 protein: CASSWSPSVNTEAFF
V gene: TRBV7-6; clone size: few; D gene: NA; J gene: TRBJ1-5; CDR3 DNA: TGTGCCAGCAGCTTAACGGGGAGGTCCAATCAGCCCCAGCATTTT; CDR3 protein: CASSLTGRSNQPQHF
V gene: TRBV11-2; clone size: NA; D gene: NA; J gene: TRBJ1-2; CDR3 DNA: TGTGCCAGCAGCTTCGACAGCCAGTATGGCTACACCTTC; CDR3 protein: CASSFDSQYGYTF
V gene: TRBV6-5; clone size: NA; D gene: NA; J gene: TRBJ2-2; CDR3 DNA: TGTGCCAGCACTTATCTCCAGAACACCGGGGAGCTGTTTTTT; CDR3 protein: CASTYLQNTGELFF
V gene: TRBV10-3; clone size: few; D gene: NA; J gene: TRBJ2-6; CDR3 DNA: TGTGCCACCACCTCCGGGGTCTCTGGGGCCAACGTCCTGACTTTC; CDR3 protein: CATTSGVSGANVLTF
V gene: TRBV5-1; clone size: few; D gene: NA; J gene: TRBJ2-5; CDR3 DNA: TGCGCCAGCAGCGCCGCCCGTGGGGGCTTTGAGGAGACCCAGTACTTC; CDR3 protein: CASSAARGGFEETQYF
V gene: TRBV12-3/TRBV12-4; clone size: few; D gene: NA; J gene: TRBJ2-7; CDR3 DNA: TGTGCCAGCAGTTTTGGAGGGTTTGACGAGCAGTACTTC; CDR3 protein: CASSFGGFDEQYF
V gene: TRBV20-1; clone size: NA; D gene: NA; J gene: TRBJ1-1; CDR3 DNA: TGCAGTGCTTCTCAGACAGTAGACACTGAAGCTTTCTTT; CDR3 protein: CSASQTVDTEAFF
V gene: TRBV7-8; clone size: NA; D gene: NA; J gene: TRBJ2-2; CDR3 DNA: TGTGCCAGCAGCTCACCGACCCGCCAAAGCACGAACACCGGGGAGCTGTTTTTT; CDR3 protein: CASSSPTRQSTNTGELFF
V gene: TRBV29-1; clone size: NA; D gene: NA; J gene: TRBJ2-2; CDR3 DNA: TGCAGCGTTGAAATCCGGGGCCAAGACACCGGGGAGCTGTTTTTT; CDR3 protein: CSVEIRGQDTGELFF
V gene: TRBV6-2/TRBV6-3; clone size: NA; D gene: NA; J gene: TRBJ2-5; CDR3 DNA: TGTGCCAGCAGTGACGGTTCGAGAGAGACCCAGTACTTC; CDR3 protein: CASSDGSRETQYF
V gene: TRBV20-1; clone size: few; D gene: NA; J gene: TRBJ1-5; CDR3 DNA: TGCAGTGCTAGTTTAAGGGTAGGGGGTAAGAATCAGCCCCAGCATTTT; CDR3 protein: CSASLRVGGKNQPQHF
V gene: TRBV5-1; clone size: NA; D gene: NA; J gene: TRBJ2-1; CDR3 DNA: TGCGCCAGCAGCCCTGTAGGACAATACAATGAGCAGTTCTTC; CDR3 protein: CASSPVGQYNEQFF
V gene: TRBV6-1; clone size: few; D gene: TRBD1; J gene: TRBJ1-4; CDR3 DNA: TGTGCTGCAACCGGGACAGCAACTAATGAAAAACTGTTTTTT; CDR3 protein: CAATGTATNEKLFF
V gene: TRBV18; clone size: few; D gene: NA; J gene: TRBJ2-1; CDR3 DNA: TGTGCCAGCTCACCAACCATGGAGATAAAGTTCTTC; CDR3 protein: CASSPTMEIKFF
V gene: TRBV6-1; clone size: many; D gene: NA; J gene: TRBJ1-2; CDR3 DNA: TGTGCCAGCAGTACCCGCAGGGAAGCGTATGGCTACACCTTC; CDR3 protein: CASSTRREAYGYTF
V gene: TRBV12-3/TRBV12-4; clone size: few; D gene: NA; J gene: TRBJ1-5; CDR3 DNA: TGTGCCAGCAGGCAGGAGGGGCAGCCCCAGCATTTT; CDR3 protein: CASRQEGQPQHF
V gene: TRBV20-1; clone size: few; D gene: TRBD2; J gene: TRBJ2-2; CDR3 DNA: TGCAGTGCTAGAACCGCTAGCGGGACGACCGGGGAGCTGTTTTTT; CDR3 protein: CSARTASGTTGELFF
V gene: TRBV10-2; clone size: few; D gene: NA; J gene: TRBJ2-3; CDR3 DNA: TGCGCCAGCAAAGGGCCGCTAGCTAGCACAGATACGCAGTATTTT; CDR3 protein: CASKGPLASTDTQYF
V gene: TRBV20-1; clone size: many; D gene: NA; J gene: TRBJ2-3; CDR3 DNA: TGCAGTGCTAGAGAAGCATCCAAGGGCACAGATACGCAGTATTTT; CDR3 protein: CSAREASKGTDTQYF
V gene: TRBV5-6; clone size: NA; D gene: NA; J gene: TRBJ2-5; CDR3 DNA: TGTGCCAGTTCTCGCCGGAGGACCCAGTACTTC; CDR3 protein: CASSRRRTQYF
V gene: TRBV12-3/TRBV12-4; clone size: few; D gene: NA; J gene: TRBJ1-1; CDR3 DNA: TGTGCCAGCAGTTTAGAGGATGTGGGGAACACTGAAGCTTTCTTT; CDR3 protein: CASSLEDVGNTEAFF
V gene: TRBV12-3/TRBV12-4; clone size: few; D gene: NA; J gene: TRBJ2-2; CDR3 DNA: TGTGCCAGCAGCCCCGGCCCCCGCACAAACACCGGGGAGCTGTTTTTT; CDR3 protein: CASSPGPRTNTGELFF
V gene: TRBV6-1; clone size: NA; D gene: NA; J gene: TRBJ2-5; CDR3 DNA: TGTGCCAGCAGGCGAACAACAGGGATACACCAAGAGACCCAGTACTTC; CDR3 protein: CASRRTTGIHQETQYF